The 2 T cell receptor beta chains below come from one sample, sequenced in a study of T cell repertoires in cytomegalovirus infection. In TCRdb, the reads were re-called with MiXCR into one record per CDR3 protein. The table records more than 350,000 distinct CDR3 sequences, roughly 31% of them present only once. Sequencing was done on a sample of PBMCs. The receptor set was obtained from a human donor in good health (CMV status not recorded). Some clones in this sample may be carry-over from other donors' samples.

This clonotype was found a few times. The CDR3 protein is CASSALSGAYNEQFF. The CDR3 DNA reads TGTGCCAGCAGTGCCCTTTCAGGGGCTTACAATGAGCAGTTCTTC. This chain connects TRBV6-1 to TRBJ2-1; TRBD1 is a possible D gene (6 bases). With 4 bases removed from V and 4 bases from J, the gap between germline ends came to 14 bases. CDR3 length equals 15 residues. The germline gives CDR1 MNHNS, CDR2 SASEGT.

Note on this clonotype: A much larger clone lies one base from this, so it may be a read error. V is TRBV7-6 and J is TRBJ2-7; a weak D match, TRBD2 (5 bases). Germline CDR1 is SGHVS and CDR2 is FNYEAQ. V lost 1 base and J lost 7, with 23 bases in between. This CDR3 region has 17 residues. The DNA of the CDR3 is TGTGCCAGCAGCTTAGAGTCTAGTGGTCGGGGATTGGGGGAGCAGTACTTC. This encodes CASSLESSGRGLGEQYF. Full variable domain (missing parts from reference TRBV7-6 and TRBJ2-7): GAGVSQSPRYKVTKRGQDVALRCDPISGHVSLYWYRQALGQGPEFLTYFNYEAQQDKSGLPNDRFSAERPEGSISTLTIQRTEQRDSAMYRCASSLESSGRGLGEQYFGPGTRLTVT.